The source of this T cell receptor (beta chain) is a study of early T cells in non-severe SARS-CoV-2 infection. The wider study: The authors sequenced bulk RNA from unsorted whole blood, leaving chains unpaired. General study points: The study's VDJdb matching favored anti-spike CD8 responses and missed private and CD4 specificities.

As part of library construction, unique molecular identifiers were attached to individual cDNA molecules. TCRdb passed the 5' RACE reads through MiXCR, listing each CDR3 protein once. The repertoire has around 86,000 distinct CDR3 sequences, about 15% of them found once; the top ten carry 0.58%. CDR1 DFQATT and CDR2 SNEGSKA come from the germline V gene (reference sequence). This CDR3 is 13 amino acids long. V dropped 3 bases and J dropped 0 bases, with 6 bases sitting between them. A remark on this clonotype: The target antigen is unknown.

This clonotype originated in an adult who was a healthcare worker with PCR-confirmed SARS-CoV-2 infection or an uninfected control (not recorded which). Source material: whole blood. V is TRBV20-1 and J is TRBJ1-3; D gene uncertain. The CDR3 DNA is TGCAGTGCTAGTAATCCCTCTGGAAACACCATATATTTT. Residues: CSASNPSGNTIYF.